This T cell receptor (beta chain) originates from a study of identical twins. MiXCR, applied by TCRdb to the 5' RACE reads, yields one record per CDR3 protein. The sample records some 1,600,000 distinct CDR3 sequences, 32% being singletons. This clonotype was found once. Material for sequencing was cord blood. The clonotype comes from a newborn girl in good health.

The CDR3 sequence is CATSDSRVRQPQHF. DNA of the CDR3: TGTGCCACCAGTGATTCGAGGGTGCGACAGCCCCAGCATTTT. The chain joins TRBV24-1 to TRBJ1-5; the D is unclear. The CDR3 is 14 amino acids. Trimming removed 2 bases from V and 7 bases from J, with 11 bases in between. Germline loops: CDR1 KGHDR, CDR2 SFDVKD.